This TCR beta chain emerged from a study of blood T cell repertoires in COVID-19. The CDR3 length is 13 residues. Germline CDR1 and CDR2: SGHTA and FQGNSA. The germline V and J ends were trimmed by 1 base and 6 bases, with 7 bases remaining between them. The repertoire was sequenced with immunoSEQ multiplex PCR; TCRdb's copy has only in-frame clones and lacks some. The sample has 120,000 to 150,000 clones, roughly 90% seen once; the top ten hold 0.95% to 1.5%. Input material: PBMCs or T cells enriched from blood (not recorded which). This receptor was taken from a woman aged 25 to 39 with acute COVID-19. The chain has TRBV7-2 and TRBJ2-1, with TRBD2 as a possible D gene (6 bases). CDR3 DNA sequence: TGTGCCAGCAGCTTAGGGACTATCAATGAGCAGTTCTTC. This translates into CASSLGTINEQFF.